Below are 30 T cell receptor beta chains sequenced from a single sample in a study of blood T cell repertoires in COVID-19. The repertoire was sequenced with immunoSEQ multiplex PCR; TCRdb's copy has only in-frame clones and lacks some. The sample includes approximately 50,000 clones, approximately 79% of them seen just once. What was sequenced was peripheral blood. These receptors were obtained from a man between 65 and 85 years old with acute or convalescent COVID-19.

This chain connects TRBV27 to TRBJ1-1; D gene ambiguous. Germline loops: CDR1 MNHEY, CDR2 SMNVEV (reference sequence). V was cut by 6 bases and J by 5 bases, with 16 bases left in between. This CDR3 contains 14 residues. CDR3 sequence (DNA): TGTGCCAGCAGCCCCCTAGGAGGGCGGACTGAAGCTTTCTTT. Translating gives CASSPLGGRTEAFF.

In nucleotides, the CDR3 is TGTGCCAGCAGCGTCGGGACACCTAACTATGGCTACACCTTC. It translates to CASSVGTPNYGYTF. The chain employs TRBV9 and TRBJ1-2; possible D gene TRBD1, 6 bases. Trimming removed 2 bases from V and 0 bases from J, with 8 bases in between. Germline V gene lookup returns CDR1 SGDLS and CDR2 YYNGEE. The CDR3 covers 14 residues.

The CDR3 is CASSFSGGQYEQYF. CDR3 DNA: TGCGCCAGCAGCTTTTCGGGAGGGCAGTACGAGCAGTACTTC. The V and J genes are TRBV5-1 and TRBJ2-7; 8 nucleotides line up with TRBD2. Germline V gene sequence: CDR1 SGHRS, CDR2 YFSETQ. V lost 2 bases to trimming and J lost 4 bases; unmatched junction nucleotides: 5. CDR3 length equals 14 residues. The full variable domain, completed using reference TRBV5-1 and TRBJ2-7, is KAGVTQTPRYLIKTRGQQVTLSCSPISGHRSVSWYQQTPGQGLQFLFEYFSETQRNKGNFPGRFSGRQFSNSRSEMNVSTLELGDSALYLCASSFSGGQYEQYFGPGTRLTVT.

The V call is TRBV3-1 (or the pseudogene TRBV3-2), the J call TRBJ2-1; no definite D call. The V and J ends lost 2 bases and 8 bases respectively, with 10 bases between them. In germline, CDR1 is LGHDT, CDR2 YNNKEL (reference sequence). The CDR3 covers 13 residues. The CDR3, as DNA: TGTGCCAGCAGCCAACCCCAGATGGATGAGCAGTTCTTC. It yields the protein CASSQPQMDEQFF.

The gene calls are TRBV28 and TRBJ1-2; D is possibly TRBD1 (5 bases). The germline V gene has CDR1 MDHEN and CDR2 SYDVKM. The CDR3 contains 15 residues. Written as DNA, the CDR3 is TGTGTCACACTTGGAGCGTCGACAGTTAACTATGGCTACACCTTC. Protein sequence: CVTLGASTVNYGYTF.

The rearrangement uses TRBV6-5 and TRBJ1-1; D ambiguous. This CDR3 has 14 residues. Trimming shortened V by 6 bases and J by 2 bases, and 13 bases separated the two germline ends. Germline assignment: CDR1 MNHEY and CDR2 SVGAGI. The DNA for the CDR3 is TGTGCCAGCAGCGACCCTGCAGGAAACACTGAAGCTTTCTTT. This sequence encodes CASSDPAGNTEAFF.

The chain recombines TRBV18 with TRBJ1-3, with 7 bases that match TRBD1. V was pared by 5 bases and J by 0 bases, with 4 bases of the junction left unmatched. The CDR3 totals 15 residues. CDR1 and CDR2 (germline): KGHSH, LQKENI. The CDR3 reads CASSWDSVSGNTIYF. The CDR3 DNA is TGTGCCAGCTCATGGGACAGCGTCTCTGGAAACACCATATATTTT.

This CDR3 reads CASSPSDHTDTQYF. For the CDR3, the DNA is TGCGCCAGCAGTCCCAGTGATCACACAGATACGCAGTATTTT. The chain has TRBV5-1 and TRBJ2-3; D gene unclear. CDR3 length: 14 amino acids. Germline CDR1 SGHRS, CDR2 YFSETQ. Trimming cost V 5 bases and J 2 bases, with 12 bases left between them.

In this sample, this clone turned up a few times. V is TRBV7-9 and J is TRBJ1-2; D is possibly TRBD1 (5 bases). Trimming cost V 10 bases and J 4 bases, with 16 bases left between them. Looked up from germline, CDR1 is SEHNR and CDR2 is FQNEAQ (reference sequence). The CDR3 sequence is 13 residues long. As DNA, the CDR3 is TGTGCCATCACGAAAGGGGAGACCTATGGCTACACCTTC. Protein: CAITKGETYGYTF.

The J gene is TRBJ2-3, the V gene TRBV4-2; 7 bases fit TRBD2. Germline V gene sequence: CDR1 LGHNA, CDR2 YNFKEQ. The junction had 12 bases not matched to a gene; V was cut back by 0 bases and J by 3 bases. CDR3 length equals 18 residues. The CDR3 DNA reads as TGTGCCAGCAGCCAAGAACCGCCTAGGCTGGGGGGGACAGATACGCAGTATTTT. As protein: CASSQEPPRLGGTDTQYF.

This chain uses TRBV6-5 with TRBJ2-7; TRBD1 is a possible D gene (5 bases). The CDR3 has 14 residues. Germline CDR1 MNHEY, CDR2 SVGAGI. V lost 5 bases, J lost 1 base, and 12 bases lay in between. The DNA for the CDR3 is TGTGCCAGCAGTCAGGCGTCAGGGTCCTACGAGCAGTACTTC. This sequence encodes CASSQASGSYEQYF.

The rearrangement joins TRBV2 to TRBJ1-2, with no clear D. In germline, CDR1 is SNHLY, CDR2 FYNNEI. V gave up 1 base and J gave up 4 bases, with 16 bases separating them. The CDR3 length is 16 residues. As DNA, the CDR3 is TGTGCCAGCAGTGAAGGAGGGAGCAGTGGCGTCTATGGCTACACCTTC. This translates into CASSEGGSSGVYGYTF.

The V and J genes are TRBV5-1 and TRBJ2-5, with D possibly matching TRBD2 (5 bases). The CDR3 is made up of 14 amino acids. Germline V gene data show CDR1 as SGHRS and CDR2 as YFSETQ. The ends were cut back, 4 bases at V and 5 bases at J, with 15 bases in the middle. CDR3 region: CASSPLTGMETQYF. The DNA of the CDR3 is TGCGCCAGCAGCCCGCTTACGGGGATGGAGACCCAGTACTTC.

The chain carries TRBV29-1 and TRBJ2-3; the match to TRBD1 covers 10 bases. Trimming cost V 7 bases and J 3 bases; bases outside gene matches: 7. The length of the CDR3 is 14 residues. CDR1 and CDR2 (germline): SQVTM, ANQGSEA. The CDR3 DNA reads TGCAGCGGCCGACAGGGGGCGAGGACAGATACGCAGTATTTT. This gives the protein CSGRQGARTDTQYF.

The gene calls are TRBV7-9 and TRBJ1-1; maybe TRBD1 (5 bases). V was shortened by 1 base and J by 5 bases, with 11 bases between the two germline ends. The germline V gene encodes CDR1 SEHNR and CDR2 FQNEAQ (reference sequence). The CDR3 has 14 residues. The CDR3 coding sequence is TGTGCCAGCAGCTTAGAACAGGAGTATACTGAAGCTTTCTTT. It specifies CASSLEQEYTEAFF. The full variable domain, in which reference TRBV7-9 and TRBJ1-1 provide the parts outside the CDR3, is DTGVSQNPRHKITKRGQNVTFRCDPISEHNRLYWYRQTLGQGPEFLTYFQNEAQLEKSRLLSDRFSAERPKGSFSTLEIQRTEQGDSAMYLCASSLEQEYTEAFFGQGTRLTVV.

The chain has TRBV24-1 and TRBJ2-2; D remains ambiguous. The CDR3 runs to 15 residues. The germline gives CDR1 KGHDR, CDR2 SFDVKD. Trimming removed 3 bases at V and 4 bases at J, with 11 bases between. CDR3 residues: CATSDREVPTGELFF. Here the CDR3 DNA reads TGTGCCACCAGTGATCGTGAGGTTCCCACCGGGGAGCTGTTTTTT.

The chain uses TRBV7-2 and TRBJ2-3; TRBD2 agrees at 8 bases. The CDR3 is 16 amino acids. The germline V gene encodes CDR1 SGHTA and CDR2 FQGNSA. After removal of 2 bases from V and 2 bases from J, the junction contained 6 bases not matched to a gene. DNA of the CDR3: TGTGCCAGCAGCTTAAATCGCGGGAGGCCCACAGATACGCAGTATTTT. Translated: CASSLNRGRPTDTQYF.

This clone has just a few counts. V and J are TRBV30 and TRBJ2-3; 7 bases are a match to TRBD2. Germline-derived CDR1 and CDR2 are GTSNPN and SVGIG (reference sequence). CDR3 length equals 16 residues. J lost 3 bases, V lost 5 bases, and 14 bases had no gene match. For the CDR3, the DNA is TGTGCCTGGGCCCGCCGTAGGGACTATATGACAGATACGCAGTATTTT. It specifies CAWARRRDYMTDTQYF.

The chain combines TRBV7-9 with TRBJ1-1, with D uncertain. This CDR3 contains 13 residues. With 2 bases removed from V and 0 bases from J, the gap between germline ends came to 4 bases. Germline-derived CDR1 and CDR2 are SEHNR and FQNEAQ (reference sequence). The CDR3 DNA reads TGTGCCAGCAGCTTACAGATGAACACTGAAGCTTTCTTT. This gives the protein CASSLQMNTEAFF.

The chain combines TRBV28 with TRBJ2-5; 7 positions match TRBD1. The CDR3 extends over 13 amino acids. Trimming cost V 5 bases and J 4 bases; bases outside gene matches: 4. The germline CDR1 and CDR2 sequences are MDHEN and SYDVKM. CDR3: CASSATGIETQYF. CDR3 sequence (DNA): TGTGCCAGCAGTGCGACAGGGATAGAGACCCAGTACTTC.

The chain couples TRBV4-1 to TRBJ2-3; TRBD2 agrees at 8 bases. Trimming took 2 bases from V and 6 from J; bases not matched to a gene: 19. Germline V CDR1 and CDR2: MGHRA, YSYEKL. The CDR3 sequence is 19 residues long. The CDR3 spells CASSQQSDGGAVISDTQYF. CDR3 sequence (DNA): TGCGCCAGCAGCCAACAGTCTGACGGGGGGGCGGTTATTTCGGATACGCAGTATTTT.

This chain uses TRBV6-4 with TRBJ1-6; D gene uncertain. V was clipped by 3 bases and J by 8 bases, with 14 bases between them. Germline V gene sequence: CDR1 MRHNA, CDR2 SNTAGT. This CDR3 region has 15 residues. Written as DNA, the CDR3 is TGTGCCAGCAGTGAAGTATGGGGAGGTGATTCACCCCTCCACTTT. Protein product: CASSEVWGGDSPLHF.

The chain is built from TRBV3-1 (or the pseudogene TRBV3-2) and TRBJ1-1; a weak D match, TRBD1 (5 bases). Trimming removed 1 base at V and 3 bases at J, with 15 bases between. CDR1 is LGHDT and CDR2 is YNNKEL in the germline V gene (reference sequence). The CDR3 totals 16 residues. The CDR3 is CASSQVGAGGYTEAFF. CDR3 nucleotide sequence: TGTGCCAGCAGCCAAGTGGGCGCGGGGGGGTACACTGAAGCTTTCTTT.

CDR3 sequence: CASSLGLAGGQNTGELFF. In nucleotides, the CDR3 is TGTGCCAGCAGCCTGGGACTAGCGGGGGGCCAGAACACCGGGGAGCTGTTTTTT. The J gene is TRBJ2-2, the V gene TRBV5-4, with TRBD2 matching 15 bases. The CDR3 extends over 18 amino acids. J gave up 1 base and V 4 bases, and 5 bases lay outside the gene matches. The germline V gene encodes CDR1 SGHNT and CDR2 YYREEE (reference sequence).

This clone was found once. This chain links TRBV28 with TRBJ1-5; 7 nucleotides line up with TRBD1. The trim removed 6 bases at V and 4 bases at J, leaving 9 bases unmatched. Germline V gives CDR1 MDHEN, CDR2 SYDVKM. The CDR3 covers 15 residues. The CDR3 region is CASSQSGTANQPQHF. CDR3 sequence (DNA): TGTGCCAGCAGCCAATCCGGGACAGCAAATCAGCCCCAGCATTTT.

The chain is built from TRBV6-1 and TRBJ1-5; D is possibly TRBD1 (6 bases). Germline V gene sequence: CDR1 MNHNS, CDR2 SASEGT. This CDR3 spans 16 amino acids. Trimming removed 2 bases at V and 2 bases at J, with 13 bases between. The CDR3 bases are TGTGCCAGCAGTGAAACACAGGGAATGGGCAATCAGCCCCAGCATTTT. Encoded protein: CASSETQGMGNQPQHF.

The V and J genes are TRBV5-1 and TRBJ2-7, with 10 bases identical to TRBD1. Per the germline V gene, CDR1 is SGHRS and CDR2 is YFSETQ. The CDR3 is 14 amino acids. V gave up 0 bases and J gave up 3 bases; unmatched junction bases: 0. The CDR3 protein is CASSLGDRGYEQYF. The CDR3 DNA reads as TGCGCCAGCAGCTTGGGGGACAGGGGCTACGAGCAGTACTTC. Combining the CDR3 with reference TRBV5-1 and TRBJ2-7 gives the whole variable domain KAGVTQTPRYLIKTRGQQVTLSCSPISGHRSVSWYQQTPGQGLQFLFEYFSETQRNKGNFPGRFSGRQFSNSRSEMNVSTLELGDSALYLCASSLGDRGYEQYFGPGTRLTVT.

The CDR3 reads CASSLVQGGRDEQFF. The CDR3 region has the DNA TGTGCCAGCAGTTTGGTACAGGGGGGACGCGATGAGCAGTTCTTC. The gene calls are TRBV28 and TRBJ2-1; 8 nucleotides match TRBD1. The CDR3 is 15 residues long. Trimming removed 3 bases from V and 8 bases from J; junction bases left unmatched: 9. Germline assignment: CDR1 MDHEN and CDR2 SYDVKM.

This clone occurred a few times. The chain employs TRBV5-1 and TRBJ2-4, with 9 bases identical to TRBD2. CDR1 is SGHRS, CDR2 YFSETQ, per germline. The CDR3 covers 17 residues. The ends lost 0 bases at V and 7 bases at J; junction bases unmatched: 11. CDR3 sequence reads: CASSLVGFSGGGNIQYF. The CDR3 coding sequence is TGCGCCAGCAGCTTGGTAGGATTTAGCGGGGGCGGGAACATTCAGTACTTC.

V usage is TRBV6-5 and J usage is TRBJ2-7, with 7 positions matching TRBD2. This CDR3 contains 14 residues. Unmatched junction bases numbered 1, after V lost 2 bases and J lost 0 bases. CDR1 MNHEY and CDR2 SVGAGI come from the germline V gene. CDR3 coding DNA: TGTGCCAGCAGTTACGGGGACTACTCCTACGAGCAGTACTTC. Its protein is CASSYGDYSYEQYF.